This passage covers 22 T cell receptor beta chains from one sample sequenced in a study of T cell repertoires in cytomegalovirus infection. No antigens are known for them. TCRdb re-analysed the reads in MiXCR, keeping a single row per CDR3 protein. The sample lists some 800,000 distinct CDR3 sequences, about 30% occurring once. This specimen consisted of cultured CD8+ T cells from PBMCs, obtained from culture after CMV antigen stimulation. These receptor sequences come from a human donor in good health (CMV status not recorded). Some clones in this sample may be carry-over from other donors' samples.

This clonotype came up a few times. The rearrangement joins TRBV6-1 to TRBJ2-7; tentatively, D is TRBD1 (6 bases). The CDR3 runs 15 residues. Deletions cut 1 base from V and 1 base from J, with 11 bases between. Germline assignment: CDR1 MNHNS and CDR2 SASEGT. DNA of the CDR3: TGTGCCAGCAGTGAAGAGGCAGGGGATTCCTACGAGCAGTACTTC. Protein: CASSEEAGDSYEQYF.

The table lists this clonotype with a few counts. The genes are TRBV6-5 and TRBJ2-5, with TRBD2 as a possible D gene (7 bases). There are 14 residues in the CDR3. Germline loops: CDR1 MNHEY, CDR2 SVGAGI. V lost 5 bases to trimming and J lost 6 bases, with 16 bases between them. The CDR3, as DNA: TGTGCCAGCAGTCCCTGGGAGGGGGAGAAGACCCAGTACTTC. Its protein product is CASSPWEGEKTQYF.

The rearrangement uses TRBV29-1 and TRBJ1-3, with D hard to call. Looked up from germline, CDR1 is SQVTM and CDR2 is ANQGSEA. Between the trimmed V and J ends, which lost 3 bases and 3 bases, there was a span of 9 bases. There are 13 residues in the CDR3. CDR3 residues: CSVDEGGGNTIYF. In nucleotides, the CDR3 is TGCAGCGTTGATGAGGGAGGTGGAAACACCATATATTTT.

This clonotype was seen at least ten times. V usage is TRBV7-6 and J usage is TRBJ2-3; D unclear. Germline V gives CDR1 SGHVS, CDR2 FNYEAQ. The CDR3 sequence is 13 residues long. V dropped 1 base and J dropped 3 bases, with 5 bases sitting between them. CDR3 sequence (DNA): TGTGCCAGCAGCTTAGGTGTTACAGATACGCAGTATTTT. Translating gives CASSLGVTDTQYF.

The chain is built from TRBV11-2 and TRBJ2-7; D is possibly TRBD1 or TRBD2 (5 bases each). Germline values: CDR1 SGHAT, CDR2 FQNNGV. The CDR3 spans 14 residues. Between the trimmed V and J ends, which lost 7 bases and 3 bases, there was a span of 16 bases. This CDR3 reads CASNARGTHYEQYF. CDR3 DNA sequence: TGTGCCAGCAACGCCCGGGGCACCCACTACGAGCAGTACTTC.

This clonotype was seen only a few times. J is TRBJ1-2 and V is TRBV12-3 or TRBV12-4; TRBD1 agrees at 8 bases. Trimming took 2 bases from V and 4 from J; bases not matched to a gene: 3. The CDR3 has 14 residues. CDR3 amino acids: CASSLSTGGYGYTF. As DNA, the CDR3 is TGTGCCAGCAGTTTATCCACAGGGGGCTATGGCTACACCTTC.

This clonotype was seen only a few times. J is TRBJ2-7 and V is TRBV27; D unclear. CDR1 MNHEY and CDR2 SMNVEV come from the germline V gene (reference sequence). The CDR3 contains 16 residues. The V gene lost 2 bases and the J gene lost 4 bases, with 18 bases spanning the gap. CDR3 amino acids: CASSLIPLPGAYEQYF. CDR3 bases: TGTGCCAGCAGTTTAATTCCTTTACCGGGCGCTTACGAGCAGTACTTC.

The chain employs TRBV6-2 or TRBV6-3 and TRBJ2-5; 7 bases fit TRBD1. V was clipped by 2 bases and J by 1 base; unmatched bases: 7. Germline CDR1 is MNHEY and CDR2 is SVGEGT. This CDR3 contains 16 residues. CDR3 DNA: TGTGCCAGCAGTTACGAACCCGGGACAGCCCAAGAGACCCAGTACTTC. It encodes CASSYEPGTAQETQYF.

The sample holds one count of this clonotype. This sequence joins TRBV6-2 or TRBV6-3 and TRBJ2-7; D is unclear. This CDR3 has 15 amino acids. Germline lookup yields CDR1 MNHEY and CDR2 SVGEGT. V shed 5 bases and J shed 2 bases, with 16 bases lying between them. The CDR3 loop is CASSQLLTDAYEQYV. Here the CDR3 DNA reads TGTGCCAGCAGTCAGCTGTTGACGGACGCCTACGAGCAGTACGTC.

This clonotype has at least ten counts. The chain has TRBV7-8 and TRBJ1-1, with D possibly TRBD1 on 5 matching bases. Germline values: CDR1 SGHVS, CDR2 FQNEAQ. This CDR3 contains 16 residues. Between the trimmed V and J ends, which lost 5 bases and 0 bases, there was a span of 16 bases. The CDR3 coding sequence is TGTGCCAGCAGCCCTGGGACCCAGGGCTTGAACACTGAAGCTTTCTTT. This sequence encodes CASSPGTQGLNTEAFF.

This clonotype was counted between two and nine times. The V and J genes are TRBV28 and TRBJ1-5; the D is unclear. With 6 bases removed from V and 6 bases from J, the gap between germline ends came to 15 bases. CDR3 length equals 14 residues. Germline CDR1 MDHEN, CDR2 SYDVKM. CDR3 protein: CASSSFSAGQPQHF. For the CDR3, the DNA is TGTGCCAGCAGCTCCTTCTCCGCCGGTCAGCCCCAGCATTTT.

This clonotype was observed at least ten times. J is TRBJ2-2 and V is TRBV7-8; TRBD2 aligns across 7 bases. Germline lookup yields CDR1 SGHVS and CDR2 FQNEAQ. This CDR3 region has 15 residues. V was clipped by 10 bases and J by 2 bases; unmatched bases: 10. The CDR3 bases are TGTGCCACGTGGGGGGGAAGGACAAACACCGGGGAGCTGTTTTTT. Translating it yields CATWGGRTNTGELFF.

Points on this clonotype: This could be a read error, since a much larger clone is one nucleotide away. The chain joins TRBV7-9 to TRBJ2-5; 9 nucleotides align to TRBD1. Germline lookup yields CDR1 SEHNR and CDR2 FQNEAQ (reference sequence). The CDR3 is made up of 14 amino acids. CDR3 bases: TGTGCCAGCAGCCCCCGGACAGGGGAAGAGACCCTGTACTTC. This encodes CASSPRTGEETLYF.

CDR3 protein: CASSLVWVSDTQYF. The CDR3 DNA follows: TGTGCCAGCAGCTTAGTTTGGGTATCAGATACGCAGTATTTT. The rearrangement links TRBV7-2 to TRBJ2-3; no clear D gene. The V end was cut by 1 base, the J end by 4 bases, with 9 bases between. The CDR3 spans 14 residues. From germline, CDR1 is SGHTA and CDR2 FQGNSA.

Concerning this clonotype itself: A read error is possible here, since a much larger clone lies one base away. The rearrangement uses TRBV7-9 and TRBJ2-7; unclear D gene. The CDR3 runs 11 residues. Germline CDR1 is SEHNR and CDR2 is FQNEAQ (reference sequence). CDR3 in DNA: TGTGCCAACAGCTTTACCTACGAGCAGTACGTC. It encodes CANSFTYEQYV.

The count of this clonotype is one. The chain uses TRBV29-1 and TRBJ1-3; tentatively, D is TRBD1 (6 bases). The CDR3 has 14 amino acids. Germline V CDR1 and CDR2: SQVTM, ANQGSEA. CDR3 in amino acids: CSHDRHVSGNTIYF. The CDR3 DNA reads as TGCAGTCACGACAGGCACGTCTCTGGAAACACCATATATTTT. Supplemented by reference TRBV29-1 and TRBJ1-3, the full variable domain reads SAVISQKPSRDICQRGTSLTIQCQVDSQVTMMFWYRQQPGQSLTLIATANQGSEATYESGFVIDKFPISRPNLTFSTLTVSNMSPEDSSIYLCSHDRHVSGNTIYFGEGSWLTVV.

The V call is TRBV28, the J call TRBJ2-1; possible D gene TRBD2, 5 bases. In germline, CDR1 is MDHEN, CDR2 SYDVKM. The V end lost 3 bases, the J end lost 10 bases, and 16 bases lay between the germline ends. The length of the CDR3 is 14 residues. The CDR3, as DNA: TGTGCCAGCAGTTTCCTCGACTACCAAACCGAGCAGTTCTTC. This translates into CASSFLDYQTEQFF.

In its sample, this clonotype was seen a few times. One end of the junction varies from germline; a read error may be responsible. The chain carries TRBV12-3 or TRBV12-4 and TRBJ2-2, with D unclear. The CDR3 runs 14 residues. The CDR3 bases are TGTGCCAGCAGCTTAGAGCTCGTCACCGGGGAGCTGTTTTTT. Its translation: CASSLELVTGELFF.

The V gene is TRBV29-1, the J gene TRBJ1-2; TRBD1 matches 7 bases. CDR3 length: 13 amino acids. Per germline, CDR1 SQVTM and CDR2 ANQGSEA. The J segment lost 4 bases and the V segment lost 4 bases, leaving 6 bases of the junction unmatched. CDR3 in amino acids: CSVGGDSLYGYTF. The CDR3 DNA follows: TGCAGCGTTGGGGGGGACAGTCTCTATGGCTACACCTTC.

The chain recombines TRBV6-2 or TRBV6-3 with TRBJ2-1; 10 bases align to TRBD2. The trim removed 5 bases at V and 4 bases at J, leaving 5 bases unmatched. Germline assignment: CDR1 MNHEY and CDR2 SVGEGT. CDR3 length: 15 residues. CDR3 sequence: CASSRVAGGYNEQFF. The CDR3 nucleotides are TGTGCCAGCAGTCGAGTAGCGGGGGGATACAATGAGCAGTTCTTC.

The chain is built from TRBV4-1 and TRBJ1-1; no definite D call. Germline lookup yields CDR1 MGHRA and CDR2 YSYEKL. Trimming removed 1 base from V and 8 bases from J, with 11 bases in between. This CDR3 is 13 amino acids long. CDR3 bases: TGCGCCAGCAGCCAAGGTGCGGGTTACGAAGCTTTCTTT. Residues: CASSQGAGYEAFF.

This clonotype was recorded a few times. The chain recombines TRBV29-1 with TRBJ1-1; D is ambiguous. The CDR3 totals 11 residues. Looked up from germline, CDR1 is SQVTM and CDR2 is ANQGSEA. Trimming stripped 3 bases from V and 3 bases from J, with 5 bases between. The CDR3 sequence: CSVEGYTEAFF. The CDR3 DNA is TGCAGCGTTGAGGGGTACACTGAAGCTTTCTTT.